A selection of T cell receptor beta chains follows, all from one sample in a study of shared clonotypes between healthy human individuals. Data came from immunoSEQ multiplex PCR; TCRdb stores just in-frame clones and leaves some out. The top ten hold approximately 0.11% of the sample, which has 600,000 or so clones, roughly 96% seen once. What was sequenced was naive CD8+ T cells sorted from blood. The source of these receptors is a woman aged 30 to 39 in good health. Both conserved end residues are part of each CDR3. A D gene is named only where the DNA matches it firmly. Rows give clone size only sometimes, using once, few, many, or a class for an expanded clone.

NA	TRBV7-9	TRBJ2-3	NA	CASSRVGGGSTDTQYF	TGTGCCAGCAGCCGGGTGGGTGGGGGCAGCACAGATACGCAGTATTTT
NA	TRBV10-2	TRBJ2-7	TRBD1	CASSESGQGAYEQYF	TGCGCCAGCAGTGAGTCCGGACAGGGGGCGTACGAGCAGTACTTC
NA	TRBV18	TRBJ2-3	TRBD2	CASSPSTSGADTQYF	TGTGCCAGCTCACCTTCGACTAGCGGAGCAGATACGCAGTATTTT
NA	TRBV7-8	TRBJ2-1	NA	CASSLVTLGYLSSYNEQFF	TGTGCCAGCAGCTTAGTTACTCTAGGCTACCTGAGCTCCTACAATGAGCAGTTCTTC
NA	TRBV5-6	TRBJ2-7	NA	CASSFYSSYEQYF	TGTGCCAGCAGCTTTTACAGTTCCTACGAGCAGTACTTC
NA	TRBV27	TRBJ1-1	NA	CASSFTHSLNTEAFF	TGTGCCAGCAGTTTTACACACAGCCTGAACACTGAAGCTTTCTTT
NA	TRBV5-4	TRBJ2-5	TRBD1	CASSIGQALTTETQYF	TGTGCCAGCAGCATAGGACAGGCCCTAACTACGGAGACCCAGTACTTC
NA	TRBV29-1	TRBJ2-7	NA	CSVDLGNYEQYF	TGCAGCGTTGATCTGGGAAACTACGAGCAGTACTTC
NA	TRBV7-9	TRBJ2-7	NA	CASSPPGYEQYF	TGTGCCAGCAGCCCCCCCGGATACGAGCAGTACTTC
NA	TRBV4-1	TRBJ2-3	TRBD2	CASSLRTSGYTDTQYF	TGCGCCAGCAGCCTCCGGACTAGCGGGTACACAGATACGCAGTATTTT
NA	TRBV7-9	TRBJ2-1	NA	CASSLEGGRSYNEQFF	TGTGCCAGCAGCTTAGAGGGCGGGCGCTCCTACAATGAGCAGTTCTTC
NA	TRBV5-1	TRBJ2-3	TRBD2	CASSVTSGGRTDTQYF	TGCGCCAGCAGCGTGACTAGCGGGGGGAGGACAGATACGCAGTATTTT
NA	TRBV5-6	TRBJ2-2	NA	CASSLMVSGELFF	TGTGCCAGCAGCTTAATGGTCTCCGGGGAGCTGTTTTTT
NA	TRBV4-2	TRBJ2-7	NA	CASSSTGGQEQYF	TGTGCCAGCAGCTCTACCGGGGGGCAAGAGCAGTACTTC
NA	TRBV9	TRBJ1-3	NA	CASSVVPSGSSGNTIYF	TGTGCCAGCAGCGTAGTCCCCTCTGGTAGCTCTGGAAACACCATATATTTT
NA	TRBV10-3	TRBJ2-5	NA	CAISESKQETQYF	TGTGCCATCAGTGAGTCGAAGCAAGAGACCCAGTACTTC
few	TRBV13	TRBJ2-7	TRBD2	CASSSGLAGGPGSYEQYF	TGTGCCAGCAGCTCAGGACTAGCGGGAGGGCCGGGCTCCTACGAGCAGTACTTC
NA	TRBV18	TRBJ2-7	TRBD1	CASSPGLGQGAYEQYF	TGTGCCAGCTCCCCGGGACTGGGACAGGGGGCCTACGAGCAGTACTTC
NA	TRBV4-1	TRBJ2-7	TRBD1	CASSQEGGAYYEQYF	TGCGCCAGCAGCCAAGAAGGGGGCGCGTATTACGAGCAGTACTTC
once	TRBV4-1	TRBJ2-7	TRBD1	CASSHGTEASHEQYF	TGCGCCAGCAGCCATGGGACAGAGGCTTCCCACGAGCAGTACTTC
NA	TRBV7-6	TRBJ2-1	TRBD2	CASSLTSGAPSYNEQFF	TGTGCCAGCAGCTTAACTAGCGGGGCCCCCTCCTACAATGAGCAGTTCTTC
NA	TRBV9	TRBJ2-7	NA	CASSPGLTYEQYF	TGTGCCAGCAGCCCGGGACTCACCTACGAGCAGTACTTC
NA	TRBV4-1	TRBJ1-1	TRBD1	CASSQAGGNTEAFF	TGCGCCAGCAGCCAAGCAGGGGGGAACACTGAAGCTTTCTTT
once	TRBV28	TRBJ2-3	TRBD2	CATLPRDYTDTQYF	TGTGCCACCCTTCCCAGGGACTACACAGATACGCAGTATTTT
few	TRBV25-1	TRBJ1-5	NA	CASSGWEQANQPQHF	TGTGCCAGCAGTGGGTGGGAACAAGCTAATCAGCCCCAGCATTTT
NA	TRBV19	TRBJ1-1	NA	CASSFRDMNTEAFF	TGTGCCAGTAGTTTCCGGGACATGAACACTGAAGCTTTCTTT
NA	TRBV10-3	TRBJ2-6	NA	CAIGEPLSGANVLTF	TGTGCCATCGGGGAACCCCTCTCTGGGGCCAACGTCCTGACTTTC
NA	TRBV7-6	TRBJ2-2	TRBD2	CASSLGGLSGTNTGELFF	TGTGCCAGCAGCTTAGGGGGACTTAGCGGGACTAACACCGGGGAGCTGTTTTTT
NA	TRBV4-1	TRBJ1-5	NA	CASSQDLDPNQPQHF	TGCGCCAGCAGCCAAGATCTTGACCCAAATCAGCCCCAGCATTTT
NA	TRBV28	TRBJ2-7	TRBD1	CASSIGQGYEQYF	TGTGCCAGCAGTATCGGACAGGGCTACGAGCAGTACTTC
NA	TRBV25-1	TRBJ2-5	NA	CASKGRSYEQYF	TGTGCCAGCAAGGGCCGATCCTATGAACAGTACTTC
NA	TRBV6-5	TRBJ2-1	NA	CASSPYTGELREQFF	TGTGCCAGCAGTCCGTATACCGGTGAATTGAGAGAGCAGTTCTTC
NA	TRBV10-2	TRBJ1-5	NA	CASSPDIYSNQPQHF	TGCGCCAGCAGTCCGGACATATATAGCAATCAGCCCCAGCATTTT
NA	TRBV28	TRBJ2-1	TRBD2	CASSFPRLAGNNEQFF	TGTGCCAGCAGTTTTCCTCGACTAGCGGGAAACAATGAGCAGTTCTTC
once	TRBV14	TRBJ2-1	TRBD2	CASSPFGGLKGGRAVYNEQFF	TGTGCCAGCAGCCCATTCGGCGGACTCAAAGGCGGGAGGGCGGTATACAATGAGCAGTTCTTC
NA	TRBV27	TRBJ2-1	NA	CASTYSGATPVQFF	TGTGCCAGCACATACTCCGGGGCTACGCCTGTGCAGTTCTTC
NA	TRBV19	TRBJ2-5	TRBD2	CASSIVGLAAQETQYF	TGTGCCAGTAGTATAGTAGGACTAGCAGCACAAGAGACCCAGTACTTC
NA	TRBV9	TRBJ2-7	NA	CASSVNPSYEQYF	TGTGCCAGCAGCGTAAACCCCTCCTACGAGCAGTACTTC
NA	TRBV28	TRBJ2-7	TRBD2	CASSPGLGSYEQYF	TGTGCCAGCAGTCCGGGACTAGGTTCTTACGAGCAGTACTTC
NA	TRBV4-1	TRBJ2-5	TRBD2	CASSQWSSGTSGIGGETQYF	TGCGCCAGCAGCCAATGGAGCTCCGGGACTAGCGGGATAGGGGGAGAGACCCAGTACTTC
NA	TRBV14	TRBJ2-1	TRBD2	CASSQERESNEQFF	TGTGCCAGCAGCCAAGAGCGGGAGTCCAATGAGCAGTTCTTC
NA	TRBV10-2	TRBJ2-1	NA	CASSDSDNEQFF	TGCGCCAGCAGTGATAGCGACAATGAGCAGTTCTTC
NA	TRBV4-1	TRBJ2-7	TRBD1	CASSQDQETGGFYEQYF	TGCGCCAGCAGCCAAGATCAGGAGACAGGGGGCTTCTACGAGCAGTACTTC
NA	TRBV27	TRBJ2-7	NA	CASSLSLGSGEQYF	TGTGCCAGCAGTTTATCTCTTGGATCGGGCGAGCAGTACTTC
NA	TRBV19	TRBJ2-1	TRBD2	CASSILAGESYNEQFF	TGTGCCAGTAGTATTTTAGCGGGAGAGTCCTACAATGAGCAGTTCTTC
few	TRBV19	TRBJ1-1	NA	CASLSLSSEAFF	TGTGCCAGTTTGAGTTTGTCCAGTGAAGCTTTCTTT
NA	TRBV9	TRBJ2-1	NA	CASSVDSSSYNEQFF	TGTGCCAGCAGCGTAGACAGCAGCTCCTACAATGAGCAGTTCTTC
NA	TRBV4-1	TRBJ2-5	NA	CASSQEGDWRAGAETQYF	TGCGCCAGCAGCCAAGAGGGGGATTGGAGGGCTGGGGCGGAGACCCAGTACTTC
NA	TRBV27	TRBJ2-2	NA	CASSLFGLASSGELFF	TGTGCCAGCAGTTTATTCGGCCTAGCGTCGTCCGGGGAGCTGTTTTTT
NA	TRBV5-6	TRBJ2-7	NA	CASSLEASFYSYEQYF	TGTGCCAGCAGCTTGGAGGCCAGCTTTTACTCCTACGAGCAGTACTTC
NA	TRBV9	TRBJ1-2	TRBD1	CASSVGTGGYGYTF	TGTGCCAGCAGCGTGGGGACAGGGGGCTATGGCTACACCTTC